What follows is one T cell receptor (beta chain) and its context. Germline lookup yields CDR1 MNHEY and CDR2 SMNVEV (reference sequence). The CDR3 consists of 16 residues. Germline trimming cut 7 bases from V and 2 bases from J; bases unmatched to any gene: 7. The record originates from a study of cytomegalovirus exposure and HLA in healthy donors. In the PCR, 60 Vbeta and 13 Jbeta primers were used. Only in-frame clones appear in the TCRdb table, and some are missing; sequencing was by immunoSEQ multiplex PCR. The table lists roughly 120,000 clones, 55% to 75% of them singletons. The sequenced sample was PBMCs. The clonotype comes from a man aged 30 to 45 in good health and CMV-seropositive. The chain is built from TRBV27 and TRBJ2-3, with TRBD2 matching 12 bases. DNA for the CDR3: TGTGCCAGCACCGGGACTAGCGGGCCAACCACAGATACGCAGTATTTT. Protein product: CASTGTSGPTTDTQYF.